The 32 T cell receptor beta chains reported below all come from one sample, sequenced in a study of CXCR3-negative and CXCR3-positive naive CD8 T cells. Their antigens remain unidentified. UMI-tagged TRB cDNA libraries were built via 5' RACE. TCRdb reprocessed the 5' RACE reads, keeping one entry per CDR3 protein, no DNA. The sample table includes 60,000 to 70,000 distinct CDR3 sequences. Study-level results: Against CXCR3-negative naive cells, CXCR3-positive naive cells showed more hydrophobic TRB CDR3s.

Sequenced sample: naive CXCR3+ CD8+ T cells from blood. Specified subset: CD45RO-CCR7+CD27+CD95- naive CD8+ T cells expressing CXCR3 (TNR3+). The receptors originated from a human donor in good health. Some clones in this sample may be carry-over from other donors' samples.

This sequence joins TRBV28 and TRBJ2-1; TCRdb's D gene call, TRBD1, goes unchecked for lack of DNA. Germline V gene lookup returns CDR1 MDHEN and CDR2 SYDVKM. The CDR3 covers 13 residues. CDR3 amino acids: CATGPGPHNEQFF.

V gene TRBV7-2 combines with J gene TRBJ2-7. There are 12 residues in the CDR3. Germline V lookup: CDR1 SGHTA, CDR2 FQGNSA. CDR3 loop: CASTDSTYEQYF. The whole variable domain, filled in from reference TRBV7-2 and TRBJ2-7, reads GAGVSQSPSNKVTEKGKDVELRCDPISGHTALYWYRQSLGQGLEFLIYFQGNSAPDKSGLPSDRFSAERTGGSVSTLTIQRTQQEDSAVYLCASTDSTYEQYFGPGTRLTVT.

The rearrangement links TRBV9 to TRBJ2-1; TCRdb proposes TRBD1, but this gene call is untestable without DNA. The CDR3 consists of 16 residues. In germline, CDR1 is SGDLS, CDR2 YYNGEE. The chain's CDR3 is CASSETLGGGFNEQFF.

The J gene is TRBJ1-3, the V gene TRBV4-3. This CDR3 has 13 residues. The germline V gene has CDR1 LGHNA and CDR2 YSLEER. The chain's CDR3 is CASSQDKGNTIYF.

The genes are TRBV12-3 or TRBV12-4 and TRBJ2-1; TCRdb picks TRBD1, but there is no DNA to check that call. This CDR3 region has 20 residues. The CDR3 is CASSITGTGSALGTYNEQFF.

CDR3 in amino acids: CSVETDSGNTIYF. This chain joins TRBV29-1 and TRBJ1-3. The germline V gene encodes CDR1 SQVTM and CDR2 ANQGSEA. The CDR3 totals 13 residues.

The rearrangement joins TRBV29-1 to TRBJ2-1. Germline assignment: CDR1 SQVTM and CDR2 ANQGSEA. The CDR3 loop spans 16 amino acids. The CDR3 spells CSVEDRPAYRYNEQFF.

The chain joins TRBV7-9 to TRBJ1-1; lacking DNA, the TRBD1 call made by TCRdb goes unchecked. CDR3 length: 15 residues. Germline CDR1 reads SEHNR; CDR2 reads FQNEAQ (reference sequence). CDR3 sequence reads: CASSSRTGGNTEAFF.

The CDR3 sequence: CASSQGPLEQYF. V gene TRBV2 combines with J gene TRBJ2-7. Germline loops: CDR1 SNHLY, CDR2 FYNNEI. This CDR3 is 12 amino acids long.

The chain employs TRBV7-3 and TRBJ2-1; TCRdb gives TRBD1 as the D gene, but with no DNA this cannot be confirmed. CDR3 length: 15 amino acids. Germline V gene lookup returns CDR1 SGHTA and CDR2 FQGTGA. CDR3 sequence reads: CASSLPGGGYNEQFF.

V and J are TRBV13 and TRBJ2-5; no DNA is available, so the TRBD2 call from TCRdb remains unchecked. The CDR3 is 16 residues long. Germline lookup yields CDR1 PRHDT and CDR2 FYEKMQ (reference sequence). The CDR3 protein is CASGTRGDRAQETQYF.

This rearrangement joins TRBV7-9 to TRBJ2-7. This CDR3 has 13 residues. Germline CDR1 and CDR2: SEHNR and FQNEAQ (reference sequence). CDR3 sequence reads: CASSPIGSYEQYF.

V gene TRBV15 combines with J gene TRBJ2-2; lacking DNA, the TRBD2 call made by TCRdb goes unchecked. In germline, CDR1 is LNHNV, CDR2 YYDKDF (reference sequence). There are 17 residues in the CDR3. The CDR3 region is CATSSRGGPLGAGELFF.

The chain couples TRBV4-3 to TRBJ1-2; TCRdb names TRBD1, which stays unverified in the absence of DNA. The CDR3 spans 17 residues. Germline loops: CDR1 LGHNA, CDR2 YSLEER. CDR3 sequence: CASSQDPWSQANYGYTF.

CDR3 sequence reads: CASSLWGGGEKTYEQYF. The rearrangement uses TRBV7-8 and TRBJ2-7; there is no DNA to check the TCRdb D call of TRBD2. There are 17 residues in the CDR3. From germline, CDR1 is SGHVS and CDR2 FQNEAQ.

The chain's CDR3 is CASSVGGGNQPQHF. The J gene is TRBJ1-5, the V gene TRBV25-1; checking the TCRdb D call of TRBD1 is not possible without DNA. The germline gives CDR1 MGHDK, CDR2 SYGVNS. CDR3 length: 14 residues.

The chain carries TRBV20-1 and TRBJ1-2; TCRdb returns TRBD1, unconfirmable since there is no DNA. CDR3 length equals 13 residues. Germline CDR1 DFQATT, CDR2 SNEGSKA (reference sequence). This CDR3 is CSAPPGQSAGYTF.

CDR3: CSASKAGGNNEQFF. The chain couples TRBV20-1 to TRBJ2-1; without DNA, the TCRdb call of TRBD2 cannot be checked. The CDR3 runs to 14 residues. Germline V gene data show CDR1 as DFQATT and CDR2 as SNEGSKA (reference sequence).

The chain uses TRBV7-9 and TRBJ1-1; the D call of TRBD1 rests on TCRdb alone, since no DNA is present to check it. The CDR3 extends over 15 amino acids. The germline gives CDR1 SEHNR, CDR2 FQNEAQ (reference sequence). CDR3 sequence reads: CASSSPMTERTEAFF.

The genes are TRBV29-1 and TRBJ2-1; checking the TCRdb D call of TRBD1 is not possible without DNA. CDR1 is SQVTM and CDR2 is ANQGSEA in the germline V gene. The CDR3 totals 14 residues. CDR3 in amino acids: CSVAGGQTYNEQFF.

The CDR3 loop reads CATGRQENTGELFF. V and J are TRBV12-3 or TRBV12-4 and TRBJ2-2. The CDR3 runs 14 residues.

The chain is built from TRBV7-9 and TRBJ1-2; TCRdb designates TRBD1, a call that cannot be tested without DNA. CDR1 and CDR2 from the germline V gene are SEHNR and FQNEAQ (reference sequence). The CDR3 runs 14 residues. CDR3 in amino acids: CASRKGQMNYGYTF. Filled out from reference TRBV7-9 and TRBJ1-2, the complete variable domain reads DTGVSQNPRHKITKRGQNVTFRCDPISEHNRLYWYRQTLGQGPEFLTYFQNEAQLEKSRLLSDRFSAERPKGSFSTLEIQRTEQGDSAMYLCASRKGQMNYGYTFGSGTRLTVV.

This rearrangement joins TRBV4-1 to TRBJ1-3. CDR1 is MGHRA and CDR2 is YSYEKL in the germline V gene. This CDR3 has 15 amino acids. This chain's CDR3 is CASSQDRSSGNTIYF.

This CDR3 is CASSLAVTSHGETQYF. This sequence joins TRBV7-9 and TRBJ2-5; TCRdb designates TRBD2, a call that cannot be tested without DNA. Germline loops: CDR1 SEHNR, CDR2 FQNEAQ (reference sequence). This CDR3 region has 16 residues. The complete variable domain, with remaining parts taken from reference TRBV7-9 and TRBJ2-5, reads DTGVSQNPRHKITKRGQNVTFRCDPISEHNRLYWYRQTLGQGPEFLTYFQNEAQLEKSRLLSDRFSAERPKGSFSTLEIQRTEQGDSAMYLCASSLAVTSHGETQYFGPGTRLLVL.

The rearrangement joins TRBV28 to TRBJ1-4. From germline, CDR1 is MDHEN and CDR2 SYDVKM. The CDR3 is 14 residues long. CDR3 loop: CAIRGPSANEKLFF.

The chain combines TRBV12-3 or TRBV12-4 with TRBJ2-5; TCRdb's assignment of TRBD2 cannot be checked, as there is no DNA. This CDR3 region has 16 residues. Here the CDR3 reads CASSPPGGNYQETQYF.

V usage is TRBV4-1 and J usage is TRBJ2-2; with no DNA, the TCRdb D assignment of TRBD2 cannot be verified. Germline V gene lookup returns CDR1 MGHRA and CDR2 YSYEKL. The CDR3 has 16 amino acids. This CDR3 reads CASSQGSGGPAGELFF.

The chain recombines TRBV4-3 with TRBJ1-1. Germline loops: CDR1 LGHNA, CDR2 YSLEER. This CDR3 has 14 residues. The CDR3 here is CASSQWQGMAEAFF.

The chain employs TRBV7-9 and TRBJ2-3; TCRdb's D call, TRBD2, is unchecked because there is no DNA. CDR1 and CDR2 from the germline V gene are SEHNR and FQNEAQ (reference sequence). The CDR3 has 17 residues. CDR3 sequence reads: CASSFLRTSVFSDTQYF.

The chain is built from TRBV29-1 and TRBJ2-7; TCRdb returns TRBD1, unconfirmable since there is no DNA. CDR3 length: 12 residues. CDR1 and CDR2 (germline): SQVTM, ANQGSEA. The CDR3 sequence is CSVTQGAYEQYF.

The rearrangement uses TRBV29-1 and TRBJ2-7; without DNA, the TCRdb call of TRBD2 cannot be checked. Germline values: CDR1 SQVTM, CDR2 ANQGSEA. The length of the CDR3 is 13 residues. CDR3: CSVRDSGSYEQYF.

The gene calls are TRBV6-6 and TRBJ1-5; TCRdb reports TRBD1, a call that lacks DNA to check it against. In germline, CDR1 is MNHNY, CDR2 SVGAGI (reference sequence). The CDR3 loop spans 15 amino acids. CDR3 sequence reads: CASSSGTGGFEPQHF.